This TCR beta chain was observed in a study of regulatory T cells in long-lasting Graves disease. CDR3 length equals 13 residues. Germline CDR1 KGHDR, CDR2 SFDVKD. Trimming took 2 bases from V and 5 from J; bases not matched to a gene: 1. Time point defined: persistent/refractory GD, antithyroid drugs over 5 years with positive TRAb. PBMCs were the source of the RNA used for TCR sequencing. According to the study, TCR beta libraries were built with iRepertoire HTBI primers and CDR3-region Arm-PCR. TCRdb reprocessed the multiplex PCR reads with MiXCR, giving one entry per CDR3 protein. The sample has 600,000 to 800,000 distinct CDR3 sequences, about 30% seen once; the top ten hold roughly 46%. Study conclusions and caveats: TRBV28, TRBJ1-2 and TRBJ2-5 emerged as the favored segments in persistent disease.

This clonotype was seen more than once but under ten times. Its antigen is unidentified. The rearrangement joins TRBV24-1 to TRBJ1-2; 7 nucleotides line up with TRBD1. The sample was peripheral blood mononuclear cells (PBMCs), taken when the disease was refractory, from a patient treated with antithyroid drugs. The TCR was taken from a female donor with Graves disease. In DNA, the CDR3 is TGTGCCACCAGTGATTCGACAGGGTATGGCTACACCTTC. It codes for CATSDSTGYGYTF.